The 9 T cell receptor beta chains below come from one sample, sequenced in a study of regulatory T cells in long-lasting Graves disease. The TCR beta library used iRepertoire HTBI primers with Arm-PCR amplification of CDR3. Using its own MiXCR run on the multiplex PCR reads, TCRdb lists one record per CDR3 protein. The data hold about 660,000 distinct CDR3 sequences, with approximately 31% observed a single time. Stated time point: persistent/refractory GD, antithyroid drugs over 5 years with positive TRAb. PBMCs were the source of the RNA used for TCR sequencing. The sequenced sample was peripheral blood mononuclear cells (PBMCs), obtained when the disease was refractory, from a patient treated with antithyroid drugs. Receptor source: a female donor with Graves disease.

The chain uses TRBV6-2 or TRBV6-3 and TRBJ1-2, with D possibly being TRBD1 (6 bases). This CDR3 spans 14 amino acids. The germline CDR1 and CDR2 sequences are MNHEY and SVGEGT. V was pared by 7 bases and J by 1 base, with 13 bases between. CDR3 loop: CASTGQLRNYGYTF. CDR3 coding DNA: TGTGCCAGCACCGGACAGCTCCGTAACTATGGCTACACCTTC.

This chain links TRBV10-3 with TRBJ1-1, with 7 bases that match TRBD1. V lost 10 bases, J lost 0 bases, and 5 bases stayed unmatched. CDR3 size: 13 residues. Germline V gives CDR1 ENHRY, CDR2 SYGVKD. The CDR3 DNA reads TGTGCCAACAGACAGGGCTTGAACACTGAAGCTTTCTTT. Translated: CANRQGLNTEAFF.

This clonotype has at least ten counts. The chain employs TRBV6-1 and TRBJ1-2; no definite D call. The CDR3 has 15 residues. V lost 7 bases and J lost 3, with 18 bases in between. Germline V CDR1 and CDR2: MNHNS, SASEGT. The CDR3 region is CASKPRTPGYYGYTF. CDR3 bases: TGTGCCAGCAAACCCCGGACCCCGGGCTACTATGGCTACACCTTC.

The chain links TRBV19 to TRBJ2-7, with a weak D call TRBD2 (5 bases). Germline CDR1 is LNHDA and CDR2 is SQIVND (reference sequence). The CDR3 extends over 16 amino acids. The ends were cut back, 5 bases at V and 3 bases at J, with 20 bases in the middle. The CDR3 coding sequence is TGTGCCAGTAGTTCCATCCGGGGTCGGGGATTCTACGAGCAGTACTTC. It specifies CASSSIRGRGFYEQYF.

This rearrangement joins TRBV28 to TRBJ1-5; TRBD1 might be the D (5 bases). V was clipped by 8 bases and J by 5 bases, with 19 bases between them. Germline CDR1 and CDR2: MDHEN and SYDVKM. The CDR3 is 15 amino acids. Here the CDR3 reads CASLNSDRMYQPQHF. The CDR3 DNA sequence: TGTGCCAGCCTGAACTCCGACAGAATGTATCAGCCCCAGCATTTT.

The J gene is TRBJ1-1, the V gene TRBV20-1; D ambiguous. V shed 1 base and J shed 0 bases, with 6 bases lying between them. The CDR3 sequence is 13 residues long. Germline V CDR1 and CDR2: DFQATT, SNEGSKA (reference sequence). In DNA, the CDR3 is TGCAGTGCTAGAGGCTTCATGAACACTGAAGCTTTCTTT. Its translation: CSARGFMNTEAFF.

This clonotype was seen a few times. This chain joins TRBV5-1 and TRBJ1-1; D perhaps matches TRBD1 (6 bases). Trimming pared 2 bases from V and 5 bases from J, leaving 13 bases between. Looked up from germline, CDR1 is SGHRS and CDR2 is YFSETQ. The CDR3 covers 14 residues. The CDR3 spells CASSLMGGRTEAFF. CDR3 nucleotide sequence: TGCGCCAGCAGCTTAATGGGGGGCCGGACTGAAGCTTTCTTT.

This sequence joins TRBV19 and TRBJ1-4; possibly TRBD1 for D (6 bases). The CDR3 runs to 15 residues. V shed 3 bases and J shed 3 bases, with 11 bases lying between them. Germline V gene sequence: CDR1 LNHDA, CDR2 SQIVND (reference sequence). The CDR3 reads CASSIVGGSNEKLFF. The CDR3 bases are TGTGCCAGTAGTATTGTCGGGGGCTCTAATGAAAAACTGTTTTTT.

This clonotype was seen a few times. The chain carries TRBV2 and TRBJ1-1; the D gene is possibly TRBD1 (6 bases). There are 13 residues in the CDR3. The V end was cut by 11 bases, the J end by 1 base, with 14 bases between. Per germline, CDR1 SNHLY and CDR2 FYNNEI. The CDR3 coding sequence is TGTGCCGCCCGGGGGGGCCGGAACACTGAAGCTTTCTTT. This codes for CAARGGRNTEAFF.